Listed below are T cell receptor beta chains from one sample, sequenced in a study of OX40 agonist ivuxolimab in advanced cancers. Data came from immunoSEQ multiplex PCR; TCRdb stores just in-frame clones and leaves some out. The sample includes some 80,000 clones, just under 85% of them seen just once. This specimen was CD4+ or CD8+ T cells sorted from blood, taken in a trial of the OX40 agonist ivuxolimab. These receptor sequences come from an adult with an advanced solid tumor such as melanoma, head and neck, liver or kidney cancer. The CDR3 runs from the conserved cysteine through the conserved F or W. D genes are given only for firm matches. A clone size is listed for some rows: how often the clone was seen (once, few, many), or a class if it is expanded.

J gene | V gene | clone size | D gene | CDR3 protein | CDR3 DNA
TRBJ1-6 | TRBV30 | . | TRBD1 | CAWSQGTRDSPLHF | TGTGCCTGGTCACAGGGGACGAGGGATTCACCCCTCCACTTT
TRBJ2-7 | TRBV6-6 | . | . | CASSYKGTLYEQYF | TGTGCCAGCAGTTACAAGGGAACCCTCTACGAGCAGTACTTC
TRBJ1-6 | TRBV5-1 | few | . | CASSLARGGLYNDSPLHF | TGCGCCAGCAGCTTGGCCCGAGGAGGTCTCTATAACGATTCACCCCTCCACTTT
TRBJ2-7 | TRBV4-3 | once | . | CASNLDDYEQYF | TGCGCCAGCAACCTCGACGACTACGAGCAGTACTTC
TRBJ1-2 | TRBV14 | . | . | CASSQEPGRQNYGYTF | TGTGCCAGCAGCCAAGAGCCCGGACGGCAGAACTATGGCTACACCTTC
TRBJ2-5 | TRBV7-9 | once | . | CASLNSGAGDKQYF | TGTGCCAGCTTAAATAGCGGAGCCGGAGACAAGCAGTACTTC
TRBJ1-1 | TRBV29-1 | . | . | CSVVNPQRNTEAFF | TGCAGCGTTGTAAATCCACAAAGGAACACTGAAGCTTTCTTT
TRBJ2-5 | TRBV6-1 | . | . | CASSEDLVQETQYF | TGTGCCAGCAGTGAAGATCTAGTACAAGAGACCCAGTACTTC
TRBJ2-1 | TRBV11-3 | . | TRBD1 | CASSLRGPYNEQFF | TGTGCCAGCAGCTTGAGGGGGCCGTACAATGAGCAGTTCTTC
TRBJ1-2 | TRBV6-6 | . | TRBD1 | CASRQGDRSGYTF | TGTGCCAGCAGGCAAGGGGACAGGTCTGGCTACACCTTC
TRBJ2-3 | TRBV7-7 | . | . | CASSLGQRHTDTQYF | TGTGCCAGCAGCTTAGGCCAGAGACACACAGATACGCAGTATTTT
TRBJ1-5 | TRBV2 | . | . | CASSLTQPQHF | TGTGCCAGCAGTCTTACCCAGCCCCAGCATTTT
TRBJ2-1 | TRBV5-4 | . | TRBD1 | CASSLVGQGDIEQFF | TGTGCCAGCAGCTTGGTGGGACAGGGAGATATTGAGCAGTTCTTC
TRBJ1-1 | TRBV7-9 | . | . | CASSPEHGSEAFF | TGTGCCAGCAGCCCAGAGCATGGCTCTGAAGCTTTCTTT
TRBJ1-2 | TRBV5-1 | . | . | CASSLFLSAEGYTF | TGCGCCAGCAGCTTGTTCCTAAGTGCGGAGGGCTACACCTTC
TRBJ1-2 | TRBV2 | . | . | CASSGGGFGYTF | TGTGCCAGCAGTGGCGGAGGGTTTGGCTACACCTTC
TRBJ1-1 | TRBV4-2 | . | TRBD1 | CASSPFGRGAEAFF | TGTGCCAGCAGCCCCTTTGGCAGGGGGGCTGAAGCTTTCTTT
TRBJ2-3 | TRBV5-8 | . | TRBD2 | CASSLFAGGGDTQYF | TGTGCCAGCAGCTTGTTTGCGGGGGGCGGTGATACGCAGTATTTT
TRBJ1-5 | TRBV28 | . | TRBD1 | CASRLGQANQPQHF | TGTGCCAGCAGACTTGGACAGGCCAATCAGCCCCAGCATTTT
TRBJ2-7 | TRBV7-8 | . | . | CASSLLQGRYEQYF | TGTGCCAGCAGCTTACTCCAGGGGCGGTACGAGCAGTACTTC
TRBJ2-7 | TRBV13 | . | TRBD2 | CASSSKGVRLAGGSGQYF | TGTGCCAGCAGCTCTAAGGGGGTCAGACTAGCGGGAGGTTCGGGGCAGTACTTC
TRBJ2-7 | TRBV18 | . | . | CASSLSRGSEQYF | TGTGCCAGCTCACTCAGCCGGGGATCCGAGCAGTACTTC
TRBJ2-3 | TRBV18 | . | . | CASSPDSLGLIQTDTQYF | TGTGCCAGCTCACCCGATTCACTTGGACTAATTCAAACAGATACGCAGTATTTT
TRBJ2-1 | TRBV6-4 | . | . | CASSDGTANNEQFF | TGTGCCAGCAGTGACGGGACTGCAAACAATGAGCAGTTCTTC
TRBJ2-5 | TRBV7-9 | . | TRBD1 | CASSLERTGETQYF | TGTGCCAGCAGCTTAGAACGGACAGGGGAGACCCAGTACTTC
TRBJ1-5 | TRBV23-1 | . | . | CASRRCCNQPQHF | TGCGCCAGCAGGAGGTGTTGCAATCAGCCCCAGCATTTT
TRBJ2-1 | TRBV18 | . | TRBD2 | CASSPPGLAGGVNEQFF | TGTGCCAGCTCACCACCGGGACTAGCGGGAGGGGTCAATGAGCAGTTCTTC
TRBJ2-1 | TRBV7-6 | . | TRBD2 | CASSLVTSGKSYNEQFF | TGTGCCAGCAGCTTAGTTACTAGCGGGAAATCCTACAATGAGCAGTTCTTC
TRBJ2-2 | TRBV5-8 | . | . | CASSILNTGELFF | TGTGCCAGCAGCATACTGAACACCGGGGAGCTGTTTTTT
TRBJ2-5 | TRBV7-6 | . | TRBD1 | CASGTGVQETQYF | TGTGCCAGCGGGACAGGGGTCCAAGAGACCCAGTACTTC
TRBJ2-7 | TRBV11-2 | . | TRBD1 | CASSYGDSTTYEQYF | TGTGCCAGCAGCTACGGGGACAGTACGACGTACGAGCAGTACTTC
TRBJ2-2 | TRBV5-1 | . | . | CASSLEASGELFF | TGCGCCAGCAGCTTGGAAGCTAGCGGGGAGCTGTTTTTT
TRBJ1-1 | TRBV2 | few | TRBD1 | CASISTGGRAFF | TGTGCCAGCATCTCGACAGGGGGCAGAGCTTTCTTT
TRBJ1-1 | TRBV5-4 | . | . | CASSLDRNTEAFF | TGTGCCAGCAGCCTCGACAGGAACACTGAAGCTTTCTTT
TRBJ2-3 | TRBV4-3 | . | TRBD2 | CASSQGLESYTQYF | TGCGCCAGCAGCCAGGGACTAGAATCATATACGCAGTATTTT
TRBJ2-3 | TRBV7-2 | . | . | CASSLAREDTQYF | TGTGCCAGCAGCTTAGCGCGTGAAGATACGCAGTATTTT
TRBJ1-2 | TRBV5-1 | . | . | CASSLDPGYPGYTF | TGCGCCAGCAGCTTGGATCCGGGGTATCCTGGCTACACCTTC
TRBJ1-6 | TRBV5-1 | . | TRBD1 | CASSTRQGNDSPLHF | TGCGCCAGCAGCACAAGACAGGGAAACGATTCACCCCTCCACTTT
TRBJ2-7 | TRBV30 | . | . | CAWSAPIVGVYEQYF | TGTGCCTGGAGTGCTCCTATCGTAGGGGTCTACGAGCAGTACTTC
TRBJ2-7 | TRBV19 | . | . | CASSPAGGGLGEQYF | TGTGCCAGCAGCCCGGCAGGGGGAGGTCTAGGCGAGCAGTACTTC
TRBJ1-2 | TRBV28 | . | . | CASLRIFGYGYTF | TGTGCCAGTTTAAGGATTTTCGGGTATGGCTACACCTTC
TRBJ2-7 | TRBV27 | . | . | CASSFGQGPYEQYF | TGTGCCAGCAGTTTCGGTCAGGGACCCTACGAGCAGTACTTC
TRBJ1-5 | TRBV6-5 | . | . | CASSYNGRGNQPQHF | TGTGCCAGCAGTTATAATGGTCGGGGCAATCAGCCCCAGCATTTT
TRBJ2-3 | TRBV7-8 | . | TRBD2 | CASRKSGTSGRRVRDTQYF | TGTGCCAGCAGAAAAAGCGGGACTAGCGGGAGAAGGGTTAGAGATACGCAGTATTTT
TRBJ1-2 | TRBV5-1 | . | TRBD1 | CASSLRQGNYGYTF | TGCGCCAGCAGCTTACGACAGGGTAACTATGGCTACACCTTC